These 21 T cell receptor beta chains came from one sample sequenced in a study of regulatory T cells in long-lasting Graves disease. The authors built TCR beta libraries using iRepertoire HTBI primers and Arm-PCR of CDR3 regions. TCRdb re-called the multiplex PCR reads through MiXCR, storing one row per CDR3 protein. The table has more than 350,000 distinct CDR3 sequences, roughly a fifth seen once; the top ten hold about 13%. Specified time point: persistent/refractory GD, antithyroid drugs over 5 years with positive TRAb. TCR sequences were obtained from RNA taken from PBMCs. The specimen was peripheral blood mononuclear cells (PBMCs), collected when the disease was refractory, from a patient treated with antithyroid drugs. The receptors originated from a female donor with Graves disease.

There are a few counts of this clonotype. CDR3 sequence: CASSFPGRANEQYF. Here the CDR3 DNA reads TGTGCCAGCAGTTTTCCCGGGAGGGCCAACGAGCAGTACTTC. The chain employs TRBV28 and TRBJ2-7; TRBD2 matches 8 bases. V trimming: 3 bases; J trimming: 5 bases; junction bases outside the gene matches: 6. Germline CDR1 and CDR2: MDHEN and SYDVKM. This CDR3 region has 14 residues. The variable domain in full, completed from reference TRBV28 and TRBJ2-7, reads DVKVTQSSRYLVKRTGEKVFLECVQDMDHENMFWYRQDPGLGLRLIYFSYDVKMKEKGDIPEGYSVSREKKERFSLILESASTNQTSMYLCASSFPGRANEQYFGPGTRLTVT.

The chain recombines TRBV5-1 with TRBJ2-7, with TRBD2 matching over 14 bases. In germline, CDR1 is SGHRS, CDR2 YFSETQ. CDR3 length: 20 residues. V was clipped by 4 bases and J by 0 bases; unmatched bases: 15. CDR3 nucleotide sequence: TGCGCCAGCAGCAACTCCGGACTAGCGGGAGGAGTTTGGGCCTCCTACGAGCAGTACTTC. Translating it yields CASSNSGLAGGVWASYEQYF.

This clonotype was observed once. The chain links TRBV18 to TRBJ1-1; TRBD1 aligns across 10 bases. V gave up 5 bases and J gave up 6 bases; unmatched junction bases: 6. Germline CDR1 is KGHSH and CDR2 is LQKENI. The CDR3 extends over 14 amino acids. CDR3 sequence reads: CASSTAGTGAEAFF. DNA for the CDR3: TGTGCCAGCTCAACCGCCGGGACAGGGGCTGAAGCTTTCTTT.

This clonotype was seen many times. The chain uses TRBV28 and TRBJ2-7, with TRBD2 matching 11 bases. Trimming cost V 6 bases and J 2 bases; bases outside gene matches: 3. CDR1 is MDHEN, CDR2 SYDVKM, per germline. The CDR3 totals 14 residues. This chain's CDR3 is CASSVAGGAYEQYF. The DNA for the CDR3 is TGTGCCAGCAGCGTAGCGGGAGGGGCCTACGAGCAGTACTTC.

A few counts support this clonotype. This chain's CDR3 is CSARDTAYYGYTF. The CDR3 DNA follows: TGCAGCGCCCGGGACACGGCATACTATGGCTACACCTTC. V and J are TRBV29-1 and TRBJ1-2; D may be TRBD1 (6 bases). V was clipped by 7 bases and J by 3 bases, with 15 bases between them. CDR1 is SQVTM, CDR2 ANQGSEA, per germline. The CDR3 totals 13 residues.

This clonotype appeared many times. The chain recombines TRBV12-3 or TRBV12-4 with TRBJ2-7; unclear D gene. The V end lost 6 bases, the J end lost 6 bases, and 12 bases lay between the germline ends. The CDR3 covers 12 residues. DNA of the CDR3: TGTGCCAGCAGCCCCCCCGGCCTCGAGCAGTACTTC. Its protein is CASSPPGLEQYF.

There are many counts of this clonotype. V and J are TRBV18 and TRBJ2-5; 7 bases line up with TRBD1. This CDR3 has 14 residues. Germline assignment: CDR1 KGHSH and CDR2 LQKENI. Germline trimming cut 0 bases from V and 5 bases from J; bases unmatched to any gene: 3. In DNA, the CDR3 is TGTGCCAGCTCACCACCCAGGGGGTTGGAGACCCAGTACTTC. Translated: CASSPPRGLETQYF.

The rearrangement uses TRBV3-1 and TRBJ2-4; the match to TRBD1 covers 8 bases. The length of the CDR3 is 14 residues. Looked up from germline, CDR1 is LGHDT and CDR2 is YNNKEL (reference sequence). V lost 4 bases to trimming and J lost 8 bases; unmatched junction nucleotides: 7. For the CDR3, the DNA is TGTGCCAGCAGCCCCCGGACAGGGAAGGACATTCAGTACTTC. Protein sequence: CASSPRTGKDIQYF.

This clonotype was recorded many times. The gene calls are TRBV2 and TRBJ1-5; 9 nucleotides align to TRBD1. The CDR3 consists of 16 residues. The junction had 8 bases not matched to a gene; V was cut back by 5 bases and J by 3 bases. In germline, CDR1 is SNHLY, CDR2 FYNNEI. DNA for the CDR3: TGTGCCAGCAGTTTACAGGGGGCCTTATCCAATCAGCCCCAGCATTTT. Translating it yields CASSLQGALSNQPQHF.

This clonotype was observed at least ten times. V gene TRBV12-3 or TRBV12-4 combines with J gene TRBJ2-5, with D possibly called TRBD1 or TRBD2 (5 bases each). The CDR3 totals 13 residues. Trimming shortened V by 8 bases and J by 4 bases, and 14 bases separated the two germline ends. The CDR3 nucleotides read TGTGCCAGCCTCCCGGGGCCACGAGAGACCCAGTACTTC. Translated, it gives CASLPGPRETQYF.

This clonotype was seen at least ten times. This sequence joins TRBV27 and TRBJ2-2; no firm D call. Germline lookup yields CDR1 MNHEY and CDR2 SMNVEV (reference sequence). V was shortened by 6 bases and J by 8 bases, with 13 bases between the two germline ends. The length of the CDR3 is 13 residues. The DNA for the CDR3 is TGTGCCAGCAGGACCCTAGGCAGGGGGGAGCTGTTTTTT. This codes for CASRTLGRGELFF.

This clonotype was counted a few times. The V call is TRBV19, the J call TRBJ2-3, with 9 nucleotides matching TRBD1. The CDR3 covers 16 residues. Trimming removed 5 bases from V and 3 bases from J; junction bases left unmatched: 9. Per germline, CDR1 LNHDA and CDR2 SQIVND (reference sequence). CDR3 sequence (DNA): TGTGCCAGTAGTGTACCGGACAGGGGAGGGACAGATACGCAGTATTTT. Its translation is CASSVPDRGGTDTQYF.

This clonotype was recorded at least ten times. The chain carries TRBV6-2 or TRBV6-3 and TRBJ1-2; D is unclear. There are 12 residues in the CDR3. V shed 5 bases and J shed 5 bases, with 9 bases lying between them. Per the germline V gene, CDR1 is MNHEY and CDR2 is SVGEGT. The CDR3 sequence: CASSNDTYGYTF. The CDR3 region has the DNA TGTGCCAGCAGTAATGACACGTATGGCTACACCTTC.

This clonotype has just a few counts. This chain connects TRBV3-1 to TRBJ2-7; unclear D gene. Germline V gene lookup returns CDR1 LGHDT and CDR2 YNNKEL (reference sequence). V lost 0 bases and J lost 1, with 4 bases in between. This CDR3 has 13 residues. CDR3 nucleotides: TGTGCCAGCAGCCAAGATATGTCCTACGAGCAGTACTTC. Amino acid sequence: CASSQDMSYEQYF.

The chain's CDR3 is CASSPGSASGHNEQFF. The CDR3 DNA follows: TGTGCCAGCTCACCAGGTTCGGCTAGCGGCCACAATGAGCAGTTCTTC. The chain couples TRBV18 to TRBJ2-1, with 7 positions matching TRBD2. The CDR3 length is 16 residues. The V segment lost 2 bases and the J segment 5 bases; nucleotides outside the gene matches: 9. Germline CDR1 KGHSH, CDR2 LQKENI.

The chain recombines TRBV15 with TRBJ2-3; D gene unclear. Trimming pared 1 base from V and 4 bases from J, leaving 9 bases between. This CDR3 has 14 amino acids. Germline V lookup: CDR1 LNHNV, CDR2 YYDKDF (reference sequence). In DNA form, the CDR3 reads TGTGCCACCAGCAGAGTGGCAGTGGCAGATACGCAGTATTTT. This translates into CATSRVAVADTQYF.

This clonotype was detected many times. The rearrangement uses TRBV13 and TRBJ1-1; D not certain. V lost 7 bases and J 4 bases, leaving 19 bases between the germline ends. The CDR3 consists of 15 residues. Per the germline V gene, CDR1 is PRHDT and CDR2 is FYEKMQ (reference sequence). CDR3 DNA sequence: TGTGCCAGCACCGAAGTGGTCGGGGTAAGCACTGAAGCTTTCTTT. Translated: CASTEVVGVSTEAFF.

This chain joins TRBV29-1 and TRBJ1-1, with D hard to call. Trimming took off 5 bases at V and 5 bases at J, with 9 bases between the two ends. Germline CDR1 SQVTM, CDR2 ANQGSEA. The CDR3 spans 11 residues. CDR3 DNA: TGCAGCGTTTCGGCGGAGACTGAAGCTTTCTTT. Translating gives CSVSAETEAFF.

This clonotype was picked up a small number of times. The rearrangement links TRBV20-1 to TRBJ2-2; TRBD2 matches at 9 bases. Germline trimming cut 4 bases from V and 4 bases from J; bases unmatched to any gene: 7. CDR1 and CDR2 (germline): DFQATT, SNEGSKA (reference sequence). The CDR3 contains 15 residues. The DNA of the CDR3 is TGCAGTGCTAAGACTAGCGGAGCTCTCACCGGGGAGCTGTTTTTT. This gives the protein CSAKTSGALTGELFF.

This clonotype was found many times. The chain combines TRBV28 with TRBJ2-7; no firm D call. The CDR3 is 15 residues long. Germline V gene sequence: CDR1 MDHEN, CDR2 SYDVKM. The V end was cut by 3 bases, the J end by 0 bases, with 12 bases between. CDR3 in DNA: TGTGCCAGCAGTTTCGGCGCGGTAAGCTCCTACGAGCAGTACTTC. As protein: CASSFGAVSSYEQYF.

The rearrangement links TRBV28 to TRBJ2-3, with D unresolved. This CDR3 has 14 amino acids. V was shortened by 4 bases and J by 4 bases, with 12 bases between the two germline ends. Germline CDR1 is MDHEN and CDR2 is SYDVKM. CDR3 in DNA: TGTGCCAGCAGTTCAGAGGTCCGCGCAGATACGCAGTATTTT. Its translation is CASSSEVRADTQYF.